This T cell receptor beta chain was sequenced in a study of shared clonotypes between healthy human individuals. Every contributor of samples was a Caucasian grown-up residing in Nashville, Tennessee. To note about this clone: Its target is unknown. This is likely an artifact of a read error, given a far larger clone one base away. Other DNA sequences from this sample encode an identical CDR3 as well.

Assay: immunoSEQ multiplex PCR; the TCRdb copy retains only in-frame clones and omits some. The table shows some 900,000 clones, with over 75% occurring only once. Findings and caveats of the study: The generation probabilities recorded for non-shared clonotypes fell below those of clonotypes shared by all four donors. Of the naive CD4 clonotypes, roughly 5.2% were shared across several donors. Sampling involved blood alone; tissue repertoires likely differ.

The sequencing sample was made of memory CD4+ T cells sorted from blood. Sample subset: CD45RA-negative fraction. The sequence derives from a man in his late teens or twenties in good health.

CDR3 in amino acids: CASRPPGWDTEAFF. CDR3 in DNA: TGTGCCAGCAGGCCACCGGGATGGGACACTGAAGCTTTCTTT. The chain combines TRBV28 with TRBJ1-1; D not certain. Germline assignment: CDR1 MDHEN and CDR2 SYDVKM. V dropped 6 bases and J dropped 3 bases, with 14 bases sitting between them. The CDR3 covers 14 residues.